This T cell receptor (beta chain) stems from a study of T cells in Graves' hyperthyroidism and ophthalmopathy. As for the study in general: Peripheral blood sampling occurred at initial diagnosis, before any treatment.

RNA transcripts yielded amplified TCR beta CDR3 regions. The primer set for the first-round RT-PCR of the TCR CDR3 was HTBI. TCRdb re-analysed the multiplex PCR reads in MiXCR, keeping a single row per CDR3 protein. The data contain 600,000 to 650,000 distinct CDR3 sequences, about 20% of them singletons. This clonotype was observed a handful of times. Its target is not known. Diagnoses were established using clinical symptoms, serum thyroxine and TRAb, thyroid ultrasound and orbital computed tomography. PBMCs were obtained from over 8.5 ml fresh peripheral blood. Germline V CDR1 and CDR2: KGHDR, SFDVKD. This CDR3 has 14 amino acids. V was cut by 4 bases and J by 7 bases, with 13 bases left in between. Study-level points and caveats: Blood also held most thyroid clonotypes expanded beyond 0.001.

The sample was blood. The TCR was taken from a man aged 25-45 years with Graves' ophthalmopathy. The chain is built from TRBV24-1 and TRBJ2-1; possibly TRBD1 for D (6 bases). The CDR3 nucleotides read TGTGCCACCAGTGAGGGGAACAGGGAGAATGAGCAGTTCTTC. Its protein is CATSEGNRENEQFF.